A single sample gave rise to the 7 T cell receptor beta chains below, sequenced in a study of cytomegalovirus exposure and HLA in healthy donors. Data came from immunoSEQ multiplex PCR; TCRdb stores just in-frame clones and leaves some out. This table holds some 170,000 clones, approximately 89% found once. Sequencing was performed on PBMCs. These receptors were obtained from a man aged 25 to 40 in good health and CMV-seropositive.

The chain joins TRBV6-5 to TRBJ1-6, with TRBD1 matching over 11 bases. With V trimmed by 0 bases and J by 6 bases, 1 base remained unmatched. The V gene's germline CDR1 is MNHEY and CDR2 SVGAGI. The CDR3 is made up of 16 amino acids. The CDR3 coding sequence is TGTGCCAGCAGTTACTCCGGACAGGGGGCTAATTCACCCCTCCACTTT. Translated: CASSYSGQGANSPLHF.

CDR3 region: CASSLGTGLGTYNEQFF. CDR3 sequence (DNA): TGTGCCAGCAGCTTGGGGACAGGGTTGGGGACCTACAATGAGCAGTTCTTC. The genes are TRBV5-6 and TRBJ2-1, with 8 bases that match TRBD1. Per germline, CDR1 SGHDT and CDR2 YYEEEE. This CDR3 is 17 amino acids long. The ends lost 0 bases at V and 2 bases at J; junction bases unmatched: 7.

The V and J genes are TRBV9 and TRBJ1-4; 7 nucleotides match TRBD1. The germline gives CDR1 SGDLS, CDR2 YYNGEE. J was trimmed by 8 bases and V by 4 bases; bases with no gene match: 17. The CDR3 has 17 residues. The CDR3 reads CASSQILGDSKDEKLFF. CDR3 DNA sequence: TGTGCCAGCAGCCAAATCCTAGGGGACAGTAAGGACGAAAAACTGTTTTTT.

V and J are TRBV5-3 and TRBJ2-1; no clear D. TRBV5-3 is identified as an open reading frame with a role that is uncertain. With 2 bases removed from V and 7 bases from J, the gap between germline ends came to 13 bases. This CDR3 contains 14 residues. CDR3: CARSLRRVWNEQFF. The CDR3 DNA sequence: TGTGCCAGAAGCTTACGACGGGTTTGGAATGAGCAGTTCTTC.

V and J are TRBV30 and TRBJ2-7; TRBD1 matches at 9 bases. The length of the CDR3 is 12 residues. With V trimmed by 5 bases and J by 3 bases, 2 bases remained unmatched. The germline V gene has CDR1 GTSNPN and CDR2 SVGIG (reference sequence). CDR3 loop: CAWDRGDYEQYF. CDR3 DNA sequence: TGTGCCTGGGACAGGGGGGACTACGAGCAGTACTTC.

In this sample, this clone turned up many times. The V gene is TRBV2, the J gene TRBJ2-7; no firm D call. CDR3 length: 14 amino acids. V was trimmed by 9 bases and J by 2 bases, leaving 17 bases between them. Germline CDR1 reads SNHLY; CDR2 reads FYNNEI. DNA of the CDR3: TGTGCCAGTCTTTTTTCGGCAGAGGCCTACGAGCAGTACTTC. Amino acid sequence: CASLFSAEAYEQYF.

This clone was counted a single time. The rearrangement uses TRBV9 and TRBJ1-1, with D perhaps matching TRBD1 (5 bases). CDR3 length: 15 amino acids. Trimming took off 3 bases at V and 4 bases at J, with 16 bases between the two ends. Germline CDR1 reads SGDLS; CDR2 reads YYNGEE. In nucleotides, the CDR3 is TGTGCCAGCAGCGGGGGGAACCCGGGGGGCACTGAAGCTTTCTTT. Translating it yields CASSGGNPGGTEAFF.